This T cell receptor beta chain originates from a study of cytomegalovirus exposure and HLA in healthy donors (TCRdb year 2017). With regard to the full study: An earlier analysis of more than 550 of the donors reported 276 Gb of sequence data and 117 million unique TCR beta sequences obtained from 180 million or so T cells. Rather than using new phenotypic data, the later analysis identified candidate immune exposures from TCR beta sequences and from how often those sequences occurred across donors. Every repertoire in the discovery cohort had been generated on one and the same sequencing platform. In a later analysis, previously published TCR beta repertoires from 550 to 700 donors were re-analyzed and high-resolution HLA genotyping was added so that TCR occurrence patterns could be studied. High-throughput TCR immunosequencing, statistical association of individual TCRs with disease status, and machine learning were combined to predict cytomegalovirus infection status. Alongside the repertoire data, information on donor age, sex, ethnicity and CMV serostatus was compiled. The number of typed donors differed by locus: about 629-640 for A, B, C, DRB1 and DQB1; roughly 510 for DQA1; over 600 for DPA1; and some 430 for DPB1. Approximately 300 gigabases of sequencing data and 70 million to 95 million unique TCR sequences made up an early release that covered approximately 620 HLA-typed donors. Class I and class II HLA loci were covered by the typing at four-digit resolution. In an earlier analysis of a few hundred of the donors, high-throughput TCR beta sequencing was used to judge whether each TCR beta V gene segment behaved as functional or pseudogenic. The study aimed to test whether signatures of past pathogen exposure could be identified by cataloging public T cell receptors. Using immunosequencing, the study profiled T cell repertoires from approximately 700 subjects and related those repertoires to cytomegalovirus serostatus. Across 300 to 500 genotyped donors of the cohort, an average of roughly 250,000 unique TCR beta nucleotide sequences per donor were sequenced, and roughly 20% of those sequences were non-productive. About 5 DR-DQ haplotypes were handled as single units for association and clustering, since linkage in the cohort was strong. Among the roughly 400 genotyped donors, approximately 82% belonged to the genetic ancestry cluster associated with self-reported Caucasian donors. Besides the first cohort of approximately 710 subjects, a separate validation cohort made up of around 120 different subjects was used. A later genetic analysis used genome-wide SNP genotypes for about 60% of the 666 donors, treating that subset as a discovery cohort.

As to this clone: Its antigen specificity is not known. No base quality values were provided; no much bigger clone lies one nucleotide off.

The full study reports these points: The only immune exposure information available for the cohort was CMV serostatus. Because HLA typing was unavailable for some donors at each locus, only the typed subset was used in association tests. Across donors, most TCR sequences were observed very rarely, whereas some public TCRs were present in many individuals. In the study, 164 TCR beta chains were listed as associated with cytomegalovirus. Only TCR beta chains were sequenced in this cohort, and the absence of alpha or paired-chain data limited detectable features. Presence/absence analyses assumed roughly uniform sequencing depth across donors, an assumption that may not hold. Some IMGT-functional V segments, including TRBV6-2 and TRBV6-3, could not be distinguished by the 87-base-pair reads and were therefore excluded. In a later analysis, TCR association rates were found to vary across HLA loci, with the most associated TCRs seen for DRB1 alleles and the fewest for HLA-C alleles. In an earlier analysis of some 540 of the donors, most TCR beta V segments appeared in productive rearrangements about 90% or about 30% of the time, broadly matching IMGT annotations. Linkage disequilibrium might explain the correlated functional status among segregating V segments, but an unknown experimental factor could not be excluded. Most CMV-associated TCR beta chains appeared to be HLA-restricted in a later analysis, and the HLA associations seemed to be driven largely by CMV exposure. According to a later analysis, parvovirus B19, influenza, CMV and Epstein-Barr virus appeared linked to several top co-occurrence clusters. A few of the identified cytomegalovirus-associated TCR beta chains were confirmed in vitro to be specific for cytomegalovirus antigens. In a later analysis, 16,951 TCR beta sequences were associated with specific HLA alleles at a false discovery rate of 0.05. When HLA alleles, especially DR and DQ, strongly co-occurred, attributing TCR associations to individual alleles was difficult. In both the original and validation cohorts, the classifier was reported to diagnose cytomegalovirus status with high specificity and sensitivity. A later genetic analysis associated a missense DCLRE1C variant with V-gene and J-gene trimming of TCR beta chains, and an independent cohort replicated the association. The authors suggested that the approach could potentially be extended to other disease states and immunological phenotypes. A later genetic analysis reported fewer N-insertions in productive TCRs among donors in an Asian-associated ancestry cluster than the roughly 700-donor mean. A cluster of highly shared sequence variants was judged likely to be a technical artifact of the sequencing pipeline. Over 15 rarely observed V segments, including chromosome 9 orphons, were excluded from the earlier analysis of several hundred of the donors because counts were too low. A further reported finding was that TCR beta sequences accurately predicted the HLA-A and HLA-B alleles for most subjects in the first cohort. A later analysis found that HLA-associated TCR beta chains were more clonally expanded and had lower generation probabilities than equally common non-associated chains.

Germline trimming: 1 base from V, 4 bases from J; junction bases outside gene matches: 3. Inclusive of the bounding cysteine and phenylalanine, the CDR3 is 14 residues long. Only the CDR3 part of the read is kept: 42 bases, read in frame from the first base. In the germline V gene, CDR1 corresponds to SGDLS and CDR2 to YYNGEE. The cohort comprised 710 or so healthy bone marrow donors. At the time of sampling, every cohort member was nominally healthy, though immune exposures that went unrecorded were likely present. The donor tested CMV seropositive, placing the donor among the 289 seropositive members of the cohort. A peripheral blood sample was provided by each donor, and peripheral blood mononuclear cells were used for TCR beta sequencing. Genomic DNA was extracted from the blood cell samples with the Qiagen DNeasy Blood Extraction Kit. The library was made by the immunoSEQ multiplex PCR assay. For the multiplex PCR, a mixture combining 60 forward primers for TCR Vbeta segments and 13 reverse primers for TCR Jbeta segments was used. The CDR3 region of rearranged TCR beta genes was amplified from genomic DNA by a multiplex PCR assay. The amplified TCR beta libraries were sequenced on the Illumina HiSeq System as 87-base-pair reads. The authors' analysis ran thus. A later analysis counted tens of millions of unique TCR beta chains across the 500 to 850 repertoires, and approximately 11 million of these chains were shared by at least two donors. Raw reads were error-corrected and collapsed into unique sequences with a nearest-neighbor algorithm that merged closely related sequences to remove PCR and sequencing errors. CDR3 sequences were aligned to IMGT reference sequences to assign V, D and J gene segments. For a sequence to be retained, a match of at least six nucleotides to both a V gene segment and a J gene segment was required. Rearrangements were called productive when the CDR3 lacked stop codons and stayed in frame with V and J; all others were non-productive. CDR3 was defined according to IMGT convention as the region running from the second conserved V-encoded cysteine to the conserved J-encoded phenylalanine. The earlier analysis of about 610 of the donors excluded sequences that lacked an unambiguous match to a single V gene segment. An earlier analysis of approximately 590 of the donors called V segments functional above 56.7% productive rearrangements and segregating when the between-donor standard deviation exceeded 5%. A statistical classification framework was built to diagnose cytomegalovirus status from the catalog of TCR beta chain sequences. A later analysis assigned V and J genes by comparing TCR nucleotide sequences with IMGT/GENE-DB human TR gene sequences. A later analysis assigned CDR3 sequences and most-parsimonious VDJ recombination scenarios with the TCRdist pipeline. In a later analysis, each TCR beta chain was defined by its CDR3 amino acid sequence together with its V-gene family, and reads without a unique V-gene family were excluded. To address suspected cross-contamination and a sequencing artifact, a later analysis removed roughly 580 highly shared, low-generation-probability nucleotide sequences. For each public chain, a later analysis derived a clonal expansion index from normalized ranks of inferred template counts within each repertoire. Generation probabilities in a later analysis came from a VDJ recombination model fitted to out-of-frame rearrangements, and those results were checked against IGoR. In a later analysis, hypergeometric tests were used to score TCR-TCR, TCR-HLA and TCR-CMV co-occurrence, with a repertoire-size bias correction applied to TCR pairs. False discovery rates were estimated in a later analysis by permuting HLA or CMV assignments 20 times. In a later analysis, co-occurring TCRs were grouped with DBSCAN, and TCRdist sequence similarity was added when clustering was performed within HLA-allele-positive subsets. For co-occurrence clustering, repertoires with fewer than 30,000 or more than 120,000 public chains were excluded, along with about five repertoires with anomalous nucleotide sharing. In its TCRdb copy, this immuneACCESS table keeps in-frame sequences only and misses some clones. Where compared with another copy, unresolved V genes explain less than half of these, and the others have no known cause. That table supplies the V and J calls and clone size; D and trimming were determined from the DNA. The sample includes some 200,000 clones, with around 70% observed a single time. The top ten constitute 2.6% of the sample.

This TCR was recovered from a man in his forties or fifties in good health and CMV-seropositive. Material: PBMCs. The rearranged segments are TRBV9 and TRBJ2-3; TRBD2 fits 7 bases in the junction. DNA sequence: TGTGCCAGCAGCGTATGGGAGGGGCCAGATACGCAGTATTTT. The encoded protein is CASSVWEGPDTQYF. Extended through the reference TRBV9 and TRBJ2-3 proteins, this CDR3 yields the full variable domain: DSGVTQTPKHLITATGQRVTLRCSPRSGDLSVYWYQQSLDQGLQFLIQYYNGEERAKGNILERFSAQQFPDLHSELNLSSLELGDSALYFCASSVWEGPDTQYFGPGTRLTVL.